These 9 T cell receptor beta chains share one sample of origin, sequenced in a study of cytomegalovirus exposure and HLA in healthy donors. Primers: 60 Vbeta forward and 13 Jbeta reverse. Here immunoSEQ multiplex PCR was the method, and the copy in TCRdb shows in-frame clones only, minus some. The sample holds tens of thousands of clones, around 72% seen once. What was sequenced was PBMCs. The source of these receptors is a male donor in good health and CMV-seropositive.

The chain recombines TRBV5-6 with TRBJ1-4; D is uncertain. V lost 4 bases to trimming and J lost 4 bases, with 11 bases between them. Germline-derived CDR1 and CDR2 are SGHDT and YYEEEE. This CDR3 spans 14 amino acids. The CDR3: CASSLGRFNEKLFF. The CDR3 DNA reads as TGTGCCAGCAGCCTGGGGAGGTTTAATGAAAAACTGTTTTTT.

This clone was found a few times. The chain joins TRBV7-2 to TRBJ1-5, with TRBD1 as a possible D gene (6 bases). The V and J ends lost 5 bases and 8 bases respectively, with 19 bases between them. Germline CDR1 is SGHTA and CDR2 is FQGNSA. CDR3 length: 15 amino acids. The CDR3 DNA reads TGTGCCAGCAGCCAGGTGGGGGCTCCCGGGGAGCCCCAGCATTTT. Protein: CASSQVGAPGEPQHF.

The J gene is TRBJ1-1, the V gene TRBV5-4; possible D gene TRBD1, 6 bases. In germline, CDR1 is SGHNT, CDR2 YYREEE (reference sequence). The V gene lost 3 bases and the J gene lost 0 bases, with 15 bases spanning the gap. This CDR3 is 16 amino acids long. Here the CDR3 DNA reads TGTGCCAGCAGCTCACATTACAGGGCTATGAACACTGAAGCTTTCTTT. Its translation is CASSSHYRAMNTEAFF.

The gene calls are TRBV30 and TRBJ2-2; 9 bases agree with TRBD1. With V trimmed by 2 bases and J by 6 bases, 7 bases remained unmatched. This CDR3 is built from 15 residues. Germline V CDR1 and CDR2: GTSNPN, SVGIG (reference sequence). The CDR3 loop is CAWSLYTGGAGELFF. In DNA form, the CDR3 reads TGTGCCTGGAGTCTTTATACAGGGGGCGCCGGGGAGCTGTTTTTT. Together with reference TRBV30 and TRBJ2-2, the CDR3 gives the full variable domain: SQTIHQWPATLVQPVGSPLSLECTVEGTSNPNLYWYRQAAGRGLQLLFYSVGIGQISSEVPQNLSASRPQDRQFILSSKKLLLSDSGFYLCAWSLYTGGAGELFFGEGSRLTVL.

The V and J genes are TRBV6-5 and TRBJ1-2, with TRBD1 identical over 8 bases. V lost 6 bases, J lost 8 bases, and 14 bases stayed unmatched. This CDR3 is 15 amino acids long. Germline CDR1 reads MNHEY; CDR2 reads SVGAGI. The CDR3 is CASRPGQGSSTGYTF. The CDR3 nucleotides are TGTGCCAGCAGGCCCGGACAGGGTTCATCCACGGGCTACACCTTC.

This sequence joins TRBV7-2 and TRBJ2-5, with TRBD2 identical over 7 bases. The germline V gene has CDR1 SGHTA and CDR2 FQGNSA. V lost 5 bases, J lost 4 bases, and 1 base stayed unmatched. This CDR3 comprises 12 residues. The DNA for the CDR3 is TGTGCCAGCAGCGGCGGGGGAGAGACCCAGTACTTC. Translating it yields CASSGGGETQYF.

The chain couples TRBV5-1 to TRBJ1-1; 8 positions match TRBD1. J gave up 1 base and V 3 bases, and 5 bases lay outside the gene matches. CDR3 size: 15 residues. Germline values: CDR1 SGHRS, CDR2 YFSETQ. CDR3 loop: CASSYRTGSNTEAFF. The CDR3 nucleotides read TGCGCCAGCAGCTACCGGACAGGGTCGAACACTGAAGCTTTCTTT.

V is TRBV7-9 and J is TRBJ1-1; D gene unclear. Germline V gene data show CDR1 as SEHNR and CDR2 as FQNEAQ (reference sequence). Trimming took 0 bases from V and 1 from J, leaving 6 bases between them. The CDR3 has 14 residues. Here the CDR3 DNA reads TGTGCCAGCAGCTTAGCCCCCGGGAACACTGAAGCTTTCTTT. It codes for CASSLAPGNTEAFF.

Only a few counts were recorded for this clone. The V gene is TRBV27, the J gene TRBJ2-6; D may be TRBD1 (6 bases). The CDR3 length is 15 residues. CDR1 and CDR2 from the germline V gene are MNHEY and SMNVEV (reference sequence). The germline V and J ends were trimmed by 6 bases and 1 base, with 10 bases remaining between them. The CDR3 loop is CASRGTPSGANVLTF. The CDR3 nucleotides are TGTGCCAGCAGAGGGACACCTTCTGGGGCCAACGTCCTGACTTTC.